This TCR beta chain was recorded in a study of T cell clonality in common variable immunodeficiency. Broader study findings: CVID subjects had higher TCRbeta clonality than healthy controls, most marked in about a third. Common variable immunodeficiency TCR beta sequences reportedly had fewer deletions and N-nucleotide insertions.

This clone shows up as medium-sized by frequency. What it recognizes is unknown. The read ends 3 residues before the CDR3 terminus; that terminus is restored from the germline J gene. The data were produced by immunoSEQ multiplex PCR, yet TCRdb's version contains in-frame clones alone and is incomplete. Its table records several thousand clones. There are 12 residues in the CDR3. The germline V gene encodes CDR1 MDHEN and CDR2 SYDVKM. V shed 11 bases and J 6 bases; nucleotides not matched to a gene: 8. Both groups were predominantly of Caucasian heritage. For at least one year, all CVID subjects received replacement immunoglobulin.

This TCR was recovered from a human donor with common variable immunodeficiency. Sequenced sample: peripheral blood mononuclear cells. The chain recombines TRBV28 with TRBJ2-5, with 8 bases identical to TRBD1. CDR3 DNA (partial): TGTGCCTCCGGACAGGGAGGTCAGACC. Translating gives CASGQGGQT. The complete CDR3 reads CASGQGGQTQYF.